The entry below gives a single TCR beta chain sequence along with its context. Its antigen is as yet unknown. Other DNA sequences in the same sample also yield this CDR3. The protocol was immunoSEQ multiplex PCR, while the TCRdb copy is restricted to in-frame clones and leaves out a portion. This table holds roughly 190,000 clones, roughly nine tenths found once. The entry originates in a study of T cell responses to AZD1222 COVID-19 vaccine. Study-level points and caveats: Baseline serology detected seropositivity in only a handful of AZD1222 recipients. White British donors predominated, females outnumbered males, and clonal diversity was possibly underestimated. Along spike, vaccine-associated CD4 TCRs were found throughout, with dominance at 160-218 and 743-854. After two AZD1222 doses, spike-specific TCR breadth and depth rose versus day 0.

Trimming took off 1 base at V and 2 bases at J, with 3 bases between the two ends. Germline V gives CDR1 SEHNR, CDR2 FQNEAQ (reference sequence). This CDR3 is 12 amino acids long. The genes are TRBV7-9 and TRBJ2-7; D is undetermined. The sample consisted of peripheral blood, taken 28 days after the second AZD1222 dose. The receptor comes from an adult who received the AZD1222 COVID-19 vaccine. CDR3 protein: CASSLVPYEQYF. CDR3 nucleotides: TGTGCCAGCAGCTTAGTCCCCTACGAGCAGTACTTC.